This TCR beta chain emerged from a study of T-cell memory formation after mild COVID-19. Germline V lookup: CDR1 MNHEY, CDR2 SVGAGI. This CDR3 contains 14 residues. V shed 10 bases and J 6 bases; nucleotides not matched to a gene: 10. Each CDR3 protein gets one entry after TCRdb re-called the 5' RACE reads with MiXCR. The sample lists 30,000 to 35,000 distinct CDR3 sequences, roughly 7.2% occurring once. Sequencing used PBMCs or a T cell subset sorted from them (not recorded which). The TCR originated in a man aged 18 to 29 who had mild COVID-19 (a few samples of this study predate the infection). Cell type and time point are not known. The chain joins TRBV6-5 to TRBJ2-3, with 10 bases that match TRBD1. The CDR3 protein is CATQWDRGADTQYF. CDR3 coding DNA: TGTGCCACCCAGTGGGACAGGGGTGCGGATACGCAGTATTTT.